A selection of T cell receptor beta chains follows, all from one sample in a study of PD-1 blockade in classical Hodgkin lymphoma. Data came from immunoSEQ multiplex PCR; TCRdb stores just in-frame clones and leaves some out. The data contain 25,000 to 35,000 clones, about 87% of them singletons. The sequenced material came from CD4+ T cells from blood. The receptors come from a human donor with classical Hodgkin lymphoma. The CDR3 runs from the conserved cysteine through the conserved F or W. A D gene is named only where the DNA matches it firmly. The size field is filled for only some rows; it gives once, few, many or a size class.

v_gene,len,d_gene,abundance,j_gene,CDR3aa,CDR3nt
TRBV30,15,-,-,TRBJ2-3,CAWSRRGASVDTQYF,TGTGCCTGGAGTCGCCGCGGGGCTAGCGTAGATACGCAGTATTTT
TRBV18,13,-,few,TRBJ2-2,CASSLQAPAGLFF,TGTGCCAGCTCCCTACAAGCCCCGGCCGGACTGTTTTTT
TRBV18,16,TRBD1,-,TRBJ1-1,CASSPPGQPQGTEAFF,TGTGCCAGCTCACCACCGGGACAGCCCCAGGGGACTGAAGCTTTCTTT
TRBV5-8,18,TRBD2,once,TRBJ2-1,CASSLGWDYSRRDNEQFF,TGTGCCAGCAGCTTGGGTTGGGACTATTCTAGGCGCGACAATGAGCAGTTCTTC
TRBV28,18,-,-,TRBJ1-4,CASSLLWGTGETNEKLFF,TGTGCCAGCAGTTTATTGTGGGGGACTGGGGAAACTAATGAAAAACTGTTTTTT
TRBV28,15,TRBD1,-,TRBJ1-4,CASSTSGTGGQKLFF,TGTGCCAGCAGTACTTCCGGGACAGGGGGGCAAAAACTGTTTTTT
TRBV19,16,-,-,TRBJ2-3,CASSIDESRGTDTQYF,TGTGCCAGTAGTATAGATGAATCGCGCGGCACAGATACGCAGTATTTT
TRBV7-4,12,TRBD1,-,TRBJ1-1,CASSLTGGAAFF,TGTGCCAGCAGCTTGACAGGGGGAGCGGCTTTCTTT
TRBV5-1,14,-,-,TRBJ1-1,CASSGLGMNTEAFF,TGCGCCAGCAGCGGCCTGGGAATGAACACTGAAGCTTTCTTT
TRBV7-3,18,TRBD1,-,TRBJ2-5,CASSPRGRTGTGGETQYF,TGTGCCAGCAGCCCCAGAGGGAGAACCGGGACAGGAGGGGAGACCCAGTACTTC
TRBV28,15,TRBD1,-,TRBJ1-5,CASRGTGVFNQPQHF,TGTGCCAGCCGCGGGACAGGGGTTTTCAATCAGCCCCAGCATTTT
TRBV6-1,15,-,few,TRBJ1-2,CASSEGGVSNYGYTF,TGTGCCAGCAGTGAAGGCGGGGTTTCTAACTATGGCTACACCTTC
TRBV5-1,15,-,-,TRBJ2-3,CASSLLGQDTDTQYF,TGCGCCAGCAGCTTGTTGGGCCAGGACACAGATACGCAGTATTTT
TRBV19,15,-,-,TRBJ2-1,CASRLFGGDNNEQFF,TGTGCCAGTAGATTGTTCGGGGGCGACAACAATGAGCAGTTCTTC
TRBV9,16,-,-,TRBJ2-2,CASSFLVTRDTGELFF,TGTGCCAGCAGCTTCCTTGTGACGAGAGACACCGGGGAGCTGTTTTTT
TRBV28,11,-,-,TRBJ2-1,CASTAGDEQFF,TGTGCCAGCACTGCTGGTGATGAGCAGTTCTTC
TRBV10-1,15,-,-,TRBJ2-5,CASSEFGTDQETQYF,TGCGCCAGCAGTGAATTCGGTACGGACCAAGAGACCCAGTACTTC
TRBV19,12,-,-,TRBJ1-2,CASSPDNYGYTF,TGTGCCAGTAGTCCGGACAACTATGGCTACACCTTC
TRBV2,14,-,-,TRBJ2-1,CASGGRPFQNEQFF,TGTGCCAGCGGGGGACGACCCTTCCAAAATGAGCAGTTCTTC
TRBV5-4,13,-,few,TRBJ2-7,CASSLAAAREQYF,TGTGCCAGCAGCTTGGCGGCAGCGCGCGAGCAGTACTTC
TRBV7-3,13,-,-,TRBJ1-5,CASSLTRDSPEHF,TGTGCCAGCAGCTTAACCCGCGATTCCCCAGAGCATTTT
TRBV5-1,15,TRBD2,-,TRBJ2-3,CASSPWGLASDTQYF,TGCGCCAGCAGCCCCTGGGGACTAGCTTCAGATACGCAGTATTTT
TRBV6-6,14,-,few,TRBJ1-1,CASSSTGENTEAFF,TGTGCCAGCAGTTCTACAGGTGAGAACACTGAAGCTTTCTTT
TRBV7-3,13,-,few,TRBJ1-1,CASSKGRNTEAFF,TGTGCCAGCAGTAAGGGGAGGAACACTGAAGCTTTCTTT
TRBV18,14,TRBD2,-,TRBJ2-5,CASSPDLAAETQYF,TGTGCCAGCTCACCAGATCTAGCGGCAGAGACCCAGTACTTC
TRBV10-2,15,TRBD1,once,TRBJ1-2,CASSERGQGHNGYTF,TGCGCCAGCAGTGAGCGCGGACAGGGGCACAATGGCTACACCTTC
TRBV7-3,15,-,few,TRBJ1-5,CASSRSGDSNQPQHF,TGTGCCAGCAGCCGGTCGGGGGATAGCAATCAGCCCCAGCATTTT
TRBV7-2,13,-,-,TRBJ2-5,CASSRGVEETQYF,TGTGCCAGCAGCCGAGGGGTGGAAGAGACCCAGTACTTC
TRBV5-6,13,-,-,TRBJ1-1,CASSFGRETEAFF,TGTGCCAGCAGCTTTGGACGGGAGACTGAAGCTTTCTTT
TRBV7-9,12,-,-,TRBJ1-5,CASSFLNQPQHF,TGTGCCAGCAGCTTTCTAAACCAGCCCCAGCATTTT
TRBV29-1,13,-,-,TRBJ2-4,CSVAGRNKNIQYF,TGCAGCGTTGCAGGCAGGAACAAAAACATTCAGTACTTC
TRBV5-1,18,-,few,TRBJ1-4,CASSLGSYTGTQNEKLFF,TGCGCCAGCAGCTTGGGGTCTTATACAGGGACCCAAAATGAAAAACTGTTTTTT
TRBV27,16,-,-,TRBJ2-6,CASTPRQLSGANVLTF,TGTGCCAGCACCCCCCGACAGCTCTCTGGGGCCAACGTCCTGACTTTC
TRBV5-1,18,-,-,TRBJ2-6,CASSAGGTASSGANVLTF,TGCGCCAGCAGCGCTGGAGGGACAGCCTCCTCTGGGGCCAACGTCCTGACTTTC
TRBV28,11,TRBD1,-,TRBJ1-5,CGTGLNQPQHF,TGTGGGACAGGTCTAAATCAGCCCCAGCATTTT
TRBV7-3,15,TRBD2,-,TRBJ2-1,CASSLVHSGSNEQFF,TGTGCCAGCAGCTTAGTCCATAGCGGGAGTAATGAGCAGTTCTTC
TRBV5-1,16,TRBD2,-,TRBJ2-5,CASSPGLAGISETQYF,TGCGCCAGCAGCCCGGGACTAGCGGGAATATCAGAGACCCAGTACTTC
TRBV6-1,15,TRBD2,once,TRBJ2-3,CASSLTSGRLDTQYF,TGTGCCAGCAGCCTGACTAGCGGGAGGTTAGATACGCAGTATTTT
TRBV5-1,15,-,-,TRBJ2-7,CASSSTGTIGIEQYF,TGCGCCAGCAGCTCGACCGGGACAATAGGAATCGAGCAGTACTTC
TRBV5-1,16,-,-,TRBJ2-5,CASSPSHAGTGETQYF,TGCGCCAGCAGCCCCTCCCATGCGGGGACGGGAGAGACCCAGTACTTC
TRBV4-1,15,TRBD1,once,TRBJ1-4,CASSQVGTGSEKLFF,TGCGCCAGCAGCCAAGTCGGGACAGGGAGTGAAAAACTGTTTTTT
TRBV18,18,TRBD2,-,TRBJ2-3,CASSPNPLIGRAVDTQYF,TGTGCCAGCTCGCCCAATCCGCTAATCGGGAGGGCCGTGGATACGCAGTATTTT
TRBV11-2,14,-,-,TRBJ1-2,CASIQDSWGYGYTF,TGTGCCAGCATCCAGGACTCCTGGGGCTATGGCTACACCTTC
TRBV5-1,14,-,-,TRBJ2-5,CASSSTLYQETQYF,TGCGCCAGCAGCTCGACACTATATCAAGAGACCCAGTACTTC